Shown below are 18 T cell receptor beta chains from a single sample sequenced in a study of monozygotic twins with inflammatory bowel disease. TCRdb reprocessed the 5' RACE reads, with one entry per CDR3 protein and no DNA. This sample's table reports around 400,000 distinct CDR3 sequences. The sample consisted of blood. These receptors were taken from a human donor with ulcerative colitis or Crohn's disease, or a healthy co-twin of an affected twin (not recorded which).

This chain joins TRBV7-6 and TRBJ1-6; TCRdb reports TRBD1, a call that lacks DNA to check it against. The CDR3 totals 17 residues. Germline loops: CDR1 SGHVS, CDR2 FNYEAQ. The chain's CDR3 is CASSLLQGAGGNSPLHF.

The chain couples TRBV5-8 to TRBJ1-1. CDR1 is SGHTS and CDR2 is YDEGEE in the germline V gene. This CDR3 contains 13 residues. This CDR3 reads CASSLDRRTEAFF. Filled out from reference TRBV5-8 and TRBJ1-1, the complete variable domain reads EAGVTQSPTHLIKTRGQQATLRCSPISGHTSVYWYQQALGLGLQFLLWYDEGEERNRGNFPPRFSGRQFPNYSSELNVNALELEDSALYLCASSLDRRTEAFFGQGTRLTVV.

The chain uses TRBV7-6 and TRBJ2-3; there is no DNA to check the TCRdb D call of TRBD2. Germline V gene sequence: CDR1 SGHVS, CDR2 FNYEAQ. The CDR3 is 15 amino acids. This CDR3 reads CASSRPAGGRDTQYF.

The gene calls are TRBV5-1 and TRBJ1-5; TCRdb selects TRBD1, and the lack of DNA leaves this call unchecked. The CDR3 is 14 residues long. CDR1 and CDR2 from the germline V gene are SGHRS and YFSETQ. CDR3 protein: CASSLGQGVQPQHF.

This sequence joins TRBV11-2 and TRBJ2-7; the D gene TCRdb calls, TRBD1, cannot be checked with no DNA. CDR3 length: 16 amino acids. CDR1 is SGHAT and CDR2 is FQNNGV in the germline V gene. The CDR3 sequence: CASSLVSGTASYEQYF.

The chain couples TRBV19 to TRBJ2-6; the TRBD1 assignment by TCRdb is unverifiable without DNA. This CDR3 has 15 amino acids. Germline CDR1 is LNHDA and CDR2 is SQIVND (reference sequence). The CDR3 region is CASSFGGSGANVLTF. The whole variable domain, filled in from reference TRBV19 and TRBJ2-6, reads DGGITQSPKYLFRKEGQNVTLSCEQNLNHDAMYWYRQDPGQGLRLIYYSQIVNDFQKGDIAEGYSVSREKKESFPLTVTSAQKNPTAFYLCASSFGGSGANVLTFGAGSRLTVL.

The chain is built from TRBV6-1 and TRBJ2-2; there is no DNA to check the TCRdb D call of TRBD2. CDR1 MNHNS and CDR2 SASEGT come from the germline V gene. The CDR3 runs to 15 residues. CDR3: CASSAGTFNTGELFF.

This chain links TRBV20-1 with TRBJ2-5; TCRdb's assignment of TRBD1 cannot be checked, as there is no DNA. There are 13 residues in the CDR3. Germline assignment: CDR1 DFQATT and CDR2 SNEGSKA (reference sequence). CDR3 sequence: CSASGTGGGTQYF.

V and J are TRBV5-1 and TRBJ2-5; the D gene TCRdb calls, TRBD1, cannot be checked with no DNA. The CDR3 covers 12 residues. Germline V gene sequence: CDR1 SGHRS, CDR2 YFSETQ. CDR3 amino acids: CASNGGQETQYF.

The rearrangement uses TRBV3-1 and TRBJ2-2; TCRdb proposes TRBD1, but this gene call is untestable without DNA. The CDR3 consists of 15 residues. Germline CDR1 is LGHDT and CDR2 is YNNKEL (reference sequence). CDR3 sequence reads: CASRTNHRGTGELFF.

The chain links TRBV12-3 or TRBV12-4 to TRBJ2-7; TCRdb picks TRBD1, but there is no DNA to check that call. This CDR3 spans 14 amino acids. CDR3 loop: CASSFGTGGLEQYF.

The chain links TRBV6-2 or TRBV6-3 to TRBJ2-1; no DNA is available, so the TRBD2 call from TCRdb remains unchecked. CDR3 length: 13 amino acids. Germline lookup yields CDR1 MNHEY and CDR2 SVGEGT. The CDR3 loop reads CATLAGAYNEQFF.

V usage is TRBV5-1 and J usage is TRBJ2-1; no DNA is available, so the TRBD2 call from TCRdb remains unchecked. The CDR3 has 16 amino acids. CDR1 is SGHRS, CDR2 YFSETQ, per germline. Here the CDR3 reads CASSLVGAGLNNEQFF.

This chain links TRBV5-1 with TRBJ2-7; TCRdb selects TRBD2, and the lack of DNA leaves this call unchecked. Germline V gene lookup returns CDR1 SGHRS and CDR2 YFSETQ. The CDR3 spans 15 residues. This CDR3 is CASSDTSGSDYEQYF.

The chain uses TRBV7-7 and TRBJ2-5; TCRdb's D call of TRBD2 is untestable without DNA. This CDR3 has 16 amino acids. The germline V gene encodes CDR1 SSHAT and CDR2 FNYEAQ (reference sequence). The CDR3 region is CASSTGLAGVQETQYF. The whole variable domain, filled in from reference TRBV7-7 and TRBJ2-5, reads GAGVSQSPRYKVTKRGQDVTLRCDPISSHATLYWYQQALGQGPEFLTYFNYEAQPDKSGLPSDRFSAERPEGSISTLTIQRTEQRDSAMYRCASSTGLAGVQETQYFGPGTRLLVL.

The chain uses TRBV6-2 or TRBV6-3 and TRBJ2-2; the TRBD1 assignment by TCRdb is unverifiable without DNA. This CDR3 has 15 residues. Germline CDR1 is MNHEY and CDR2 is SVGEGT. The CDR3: CASSYEQGNTGELFF.

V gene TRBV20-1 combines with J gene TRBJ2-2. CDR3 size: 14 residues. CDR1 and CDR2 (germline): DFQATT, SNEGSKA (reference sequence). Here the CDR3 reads CSARAFHPTGELFF.

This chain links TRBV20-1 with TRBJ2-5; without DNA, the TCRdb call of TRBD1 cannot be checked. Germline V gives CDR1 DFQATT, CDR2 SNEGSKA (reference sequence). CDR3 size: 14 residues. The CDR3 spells CSATPTAPQETQYF.